What follows describes a single T cell receptor (beta chain). Its target is not known. The CDR3 consists of 15 residues. Germline lookup yields CDR1 LNHDA and CDR2 SQIVND (reference sequence). Deletions cut 5 bases from V and 3 bases from J, with 15 bases between. The source of the sample is a study of cytomegalovirus exposure and HLA in healthy donors. Points from the study as a whole: A later analysis found first-cohort TCR clusters tended to co-occur in the approximately 120 validation repertoires.

The assay was immunoSEQ multiplex PCR, and TCRdb's table has in-frame clones only and misses some. The table has hundreds of thousands of clones, more than 75% seen once; the top ten hold approximately 2%. The sequence came from a young woman in good health and CMV-seropositive. The rearrangement joins TRBV19 to TRBJ2-3, with D possibly being TRBD1 (6 bases). The sample was PBMCs. The CDR3 region is CASSEQGPRTDTQYF. The CDR3, as DNA: TGTGCCAGTAGTGAGCAGGGGCCTCGGACAGATACGCAGTATTTT.